Below are 13 T cell receptor beta chains sequenced from a single sample in a study of blood T cell repertoires in COVID-19. Only in-frame clones appear in the TCRdb table, and some are missing; sequencing was by immunoSEQ multiplex PCR. This table holds about 260,000 clones, around 86% found once. What was sequenced was peripheral blood. The receptors originated from a middle-aged woman who had recovered from COVID-19.

J is TRBJ2-5 and V is TRBV11-2; TRBD1 agrees at 7 bases. Germline V gives CDR1 SGHAT, CDR2 FQNNGV. This CDR3 is built from 14 residues. Germline trimming cut 5 bases from V and 9 bases from J; bases unmatched to any gene: 12. The CDR3: CASSPRTGAPPQYF. The CDR3 DNA is TGTGCCAGCAGCCCTAGGACAGGAGCGCCACCCCAGTACTTC.

V is TRBV5-1 and J is TRBJ1-1; TRBD1 might be the D (5 bases). Trimming left V 1 base short and J 4 bases short, with 8 bases between. The germline V gene has CDR1 SGHRS and CDR2 YFSETQ. The CDR3 length is 13 residues. The CDR3 nucleotides read TGCGCCAGCAGCTTGCAAGGGGCCACTGAAGCTTTCTTT. Translation gives CASSLQGATEAFF.

Turning to this clone: A much larger clone lies one base from this, so it may be a read error. This chain uses TRBV7-8 with TRBJ2-1; 13 bases map to TRBD2. This CDR3 contains 15 residues. From germline, CDR1 is SGHVS and CDR2 FQNEAQ. Losses at the gene ends were 1 base for V and 6 bases for J; bases not matched to a gene: 0. CDR3 region: CASSLGTSGGNEQFF. In nucleotides, the CDR3 is TGTGCCAGCAGCTTAGGGACTAGCGGGGGCAATGAGCAGTTCTTC.

This chain connects TRBV7-3 to TRBJ1-1; possible D gene TRBD1, 6 bases. The CDR3 is 14 amino acids. The V gene's germline CDR1 is SGHTA and CDR2 FQGTGA. Trimming removed 1 base from V and 1 base from J, with 7 bases in between. CDR3 nucleotides: TGTGCCAGCAGCTTAAGGGGACAGAACACTGAAGCTTTCTTT. Protein product: CASSLRGQNTEAFF.

The gene calls are TRBV7-2 and TRBJ2-5; D gene ambiguous. There are 13 residues in the CDR3. Trimming pared 1 base from V and 5 bases from J, leaving 8 bases between. Germline CDR1 is SGHTA and CDR2 is FQGNSA. The CDR3 nucleotides are TGTGCCAGCAGCTTAGACTACTGGGAGACCCAGTACTTC. Amino acid sequence: CASSLDYWETQYF.

The genes are TRBV5-6 and TRBJ2-7, with a weak D call TRBD2 (6 bases). V was cut by 0 bases and J by 2 bases, with 18 bases left in between. The germline CDR1 and CDR2 sequences are SGHDT and YYEEEE. The CDR3 sequence is 17 residues long. CDR3 loop: CASSLGFGAGKTYEQYF. The CDR3 DNA reads TGTGCCAGCAGCTTGGGGTTTGGCGCGGGGAAAACCTACGAGCAGTACTTC.

The CDR3 bases are TGTGCCAGCAGCTTCCTGGAGGGCTCCTACGAGCAGTACTTC. Amino acids: CASSFLEGSYEQYF. The V call is TRBV7-9, the J call TRBJ2-7, with D possibly being TRBD2 (6 bases). This CDR3 is 14 amino acids long. Deletions cut 3 bases from V and 0 bases from J, with 9 bases between. Per germline, CDR1 SEHNR and CDR2 FQNEAQ (reference sequence).

The rearrangement uses TRBV19 and TRBJ2-5; D is perhaps TRBD2 (6 bases). V gave up 3 bases and J gave up 2 bases, with 10 bases separating them. CDR3 length: 14 residues. Germline V gene data show CDR1 as LNHDA and CDR2 as SQIVND (reference sequence). CDR3 nucleotide sequence: TGTGCCAGTAGTATGTGGGCGGGACAAGAGACCCAGTACTTC. Its translation is CASSMWAGQETQYF.

The rearrangement joins TRBV7-6 to TRBJ1-1; TRBD1 aligns across 7 bases. Germline CDR1 SGHVS, CDR2 FNYEAQ. Trimming took 1 base from V and 3 from J; bases not matched to a gene: 8. CDR3 length: 16 residues. CDR3 bases: TGTGCCAGCAGCTTAGGCCCCCACAGGGGAGACACTGAAGCTTTCTTT. It codes for CASSLGPHRGDTEAFF.

The V call is TRBV9, the J call TRBJ2-3; 7 bases line up with TRBD2. The CDR3 is 18 amino acids. Germline assignment: CDR1 SGDLS and CDR2 YYNGEE. The ends lost 0 bases at V and 0 bases at J; junction bases unmatched: 10. CDR3 loop: CASSVGPSGGWSTDTQYF. In nucleotides, the CDR3 is TGTGCCAGCAGCGTAGGGCCTAGCGGAGGATGGAGCACAGATACGCAGTATTTT.

The V and J genes are TRBV6-1 and TRBJ2-7; D is perhaps TRBD2 (6 bases). There are 16 residues in the CDR3. Trimming pared 2 bases from V and 5 bases from J, leaving 19 bases between. Germline V gene data show CDR1 as MNHNS and CDR2 as SASEGT. This CDR3 is CASSEYPRGSLHEQYF. The CDR3 DNA reads as TGTGCCAGCAGTGAATACCCTCGGGGGAGTCTTCACGAGCAGTACTTC.

The chain couples TRBV10-3 to TRBJ1-6; D remains ambiguous. This CDR3 contains 13 residues. Germline V gene data show CDR1 as ENHRY and CDR2 as SYGVKD. Trimming stripped 4 bases from V and 7 bases from J, with 8 bases between. This CDR3 is CAISAGRNSPLHF. CDR3 coding DNA: TGTGCCATCAGTGCCGGTCGCAATTCACCCCTCCACTTT.

The chain recombines TRBV5-1 with TRBJ1-2, with TRBD1 matching 7 bases. Per germline, CDR1 SGHRS and CDR2 YFSETQ. This CDR3 comprises 15 residues. V was clipped by 4 bases and J by 7 bases; unmatched bases: 13. CDR3 DNA: TGCGCCAGCAGCCCCGAGGTACAGGGGATAGGTGGCTACACCTTC. Protein: CASSPEVQGIGGYTF.